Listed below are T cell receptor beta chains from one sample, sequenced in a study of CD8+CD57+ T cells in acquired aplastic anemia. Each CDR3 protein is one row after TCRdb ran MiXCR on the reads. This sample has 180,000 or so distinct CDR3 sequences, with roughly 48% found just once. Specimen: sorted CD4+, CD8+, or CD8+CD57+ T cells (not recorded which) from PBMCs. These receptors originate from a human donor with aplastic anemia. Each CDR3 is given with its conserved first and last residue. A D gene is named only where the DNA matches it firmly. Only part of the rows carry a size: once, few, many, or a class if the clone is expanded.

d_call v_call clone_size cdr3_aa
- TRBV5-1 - CASSLAGSASPLHF
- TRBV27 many CASSATVYNSPLHF
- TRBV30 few CAWSVPGPCPVYGYTF
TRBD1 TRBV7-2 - CASSLVGTGQETQYF
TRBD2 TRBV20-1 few CSARVGAGVYEQYF
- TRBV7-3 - CASREGVLETQYF
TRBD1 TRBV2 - CASKGTVSGNTF
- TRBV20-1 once CSARDFGGRSYEQYF
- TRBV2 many CALGQGLYEQYF
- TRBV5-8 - CASRSRGGSPLHF
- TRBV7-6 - CASSPSGGSTYEQYF